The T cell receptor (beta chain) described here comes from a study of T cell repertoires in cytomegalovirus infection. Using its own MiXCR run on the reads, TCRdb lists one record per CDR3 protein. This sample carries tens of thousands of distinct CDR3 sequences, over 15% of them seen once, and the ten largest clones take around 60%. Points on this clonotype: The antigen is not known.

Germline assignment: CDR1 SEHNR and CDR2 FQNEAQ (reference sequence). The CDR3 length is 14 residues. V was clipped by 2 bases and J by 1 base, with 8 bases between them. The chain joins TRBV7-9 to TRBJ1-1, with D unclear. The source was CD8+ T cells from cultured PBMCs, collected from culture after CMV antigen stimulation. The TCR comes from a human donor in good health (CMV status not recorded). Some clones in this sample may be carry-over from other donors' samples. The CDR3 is CASSLRDWNTEAFF. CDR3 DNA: TGTGCCAGCAGCTTACGTGACTGGAACACTGAAGCTTTCTTT.